This TCR beta chain was profiled in a study of cytomegalovirus exposure and HLA in healthy donors. Study summary: Samples from HLA-typed donors yielded 65 million to 85 million unique TCRs in an early data release.

Study results and caveats: In a later analysis, common viral pathogens appeared linked to several of the most significant clusters. A later analysis reportedly identified an Asian-associated ancestry cluster as carrying fewer N-insertions than the roughly 700-donor mean.

60 Vbeta and 13 Jbeta primers were used in PCR. Assay used: immunoSEQ multiplex PCR; TCRdb lists only in-frame clones, some missing. Among approximately 180,000 clones, about 88% were seen once, and the ten largest hold approximately 1.7%. As regards this clone: Its antigen is as yet unknown.

The source is a woman under 30 in good health and CMV-seronegative. Sequencing was performed on PBMCs.

The CDR3, as DNA: TGCGCCAGCAGCCAAGATCAGGGTCAGTTTACTGGAAACACCATATATTTT. As protein: CASSQDQGQFTGNTIYF. The chain links TRBV4-3 to TRBJ1-3; D is possibly TRBD1 (5 bases). Germline V gives CDR1 LGHNA, CDR2 YSLEER. Between the trimmed V and J ends, which lost 0 bases and 2 bases, there was a span of 14 bases. The CDR3 consists of 17 residues.